This TCR beta chain was sequenced for a study of T-cell reconstitution after alpha-beta-depleted transplantation in children. This clonotype was found a few times. V lost 3 bases, J lost 3 bases, and 5 bases lay in between. There are 13 residues in the CDR3. Germline assignment: CDR1 MNHEY and CDR2 SMNVEV (reference sequence). The authors prepared the TCRbeta library with unique molecular identifiers. TCRdb reprocessed the PCR reads with MiXCR, giving one entry per CDR3 protein. There are around 500,000 distinct CDR3 sequences in the sample; around 12% occur only once, and less than 6.5% lies in the top ten.

The sequence was obtained from a human donor who donated a stem cell graft to a child with combined immunodeficiency. Sequencing used PBMCs from the stem cell graft donor, obtained from the stem cell graft. The chain combines TRBV27 with TRBJ2-2; unclear D gene. CDR3 in amino acids: CASSLLDTGELFF. The DNA of the CDR3 is TGTGCCAGCAGTTTGTTGGACACCGGGGAGCTGTTTTTT.